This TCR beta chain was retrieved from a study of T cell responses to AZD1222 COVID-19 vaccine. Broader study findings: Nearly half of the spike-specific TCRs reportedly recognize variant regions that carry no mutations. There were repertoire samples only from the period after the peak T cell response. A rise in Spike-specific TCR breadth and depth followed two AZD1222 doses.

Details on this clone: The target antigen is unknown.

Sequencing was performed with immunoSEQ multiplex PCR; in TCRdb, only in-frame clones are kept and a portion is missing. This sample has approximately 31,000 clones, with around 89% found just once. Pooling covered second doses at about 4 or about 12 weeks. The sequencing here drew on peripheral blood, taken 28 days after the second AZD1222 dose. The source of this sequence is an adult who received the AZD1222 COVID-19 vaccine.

The CDR3 DNA follows: TGTGCCAGCTCACCGCGGGGGCGGGGAAGCACAGATACGCAGTATTTT. This codes for CASSPRGRGSTDTQYF. This chain joins TRBV18 and TRBJ2-3; D is perhaps TRBD2 (7 bases). V lost 3 bases and J lost 0, with 13 bases in between. The CDR3 runs 16 residues. From germline, CDR1 is KGHSH and CDR2 LQKENI.